One sample yielded the 21 T cell receptor beta chains listed below, sequenced in a study of CD8+ T cells in alopecia areata. RNA, once extracted, was reverse transcribed into cDNA for use as the sequencing template. Clones were read by immunoSEQ multiplex PCR, and TCRdb kept only the in-frame ones, dropping some. This table has about 90,000 clones, 44% appearing once. The treatment was: oral pan-JAK inhibitor, 5-10 mg twice daily. The sample was CD8+ T cells sorted from blood, taken at week 24, from a patient treated with tofacitinib. These receptors all come from a human donor with alopecia areata.

This clone occurred a few times. In nucleotides, the CDR3 is TGCAGCTTCGGGACTAAAAACACCGGGGAGCTGTTTTTT. It encodes CSFGTKNTGELFF. The chain has TRBV29-1 and TRBJ2-2; TRBD2 matches at 7 bases. The germline V gene encodes CDR1 SQVTM and CDR2 ANQGSEA. Trimming removed 8 bases from V and 2 bases from J; junction bases left unmatched: 5. The CDR3 contains 13 residues.

This chain uses TRBV29-1 with TRBJ2-7; tentatively, D is TRBD1 (5 bases). The CDR3 spans 16 residues. The V and J ends lost 4 bases and 0 bases respectively, with 19 bases between them. Germline V gene lookup returns CDR1 SQVTM and CDR2 ANQGSEA. CDR3 sequence (DNA): TGCAGCGTTGGGCGGTCGACAGATTATTACTCCTACGAGCAGTACTTC. This sequence encodes CSVGRSTDYYSYEQYF.

The rearrangement joins TRBV19 to TRBJ2-5; a weak D match, TRBD1 (6 bases). Per the germline V gene, CDR1 is LNHDA and CDR2 is SQIVND (reference sequence). The CDR3 is made up of 17 amino acids. V gave up 6 bases and J gave up 5 bases, with 25 bases separating them. CDR3 DNA: TGTGCCAGTAGGGGGATTGACACTTCTACAGGGCGGGAGACCCAGTACTTC. The encoded protein is CASRGIDTSTGRETQYF. Supplemented by reference TRBV19 and TRBJ2-5, the full variable domain reads DGGITQSPKYLFRKEGQNVTLSCEQNLNHDAMYWYRQDPGQGLRLIYYSQIVNDFQKGDIAEGYSVSREKKESFPLTVTSAQKNPTAFYLCASRGIDTSTGRETQYFGPGTRLLVL.

This chain connects TRBV7-8 to TRBJ2-1; 15 bases line up with TRBD2. This CDR3 spans 16 amino acids. The germline V gene encodes CDR1 SGHVS and CDR2 FQNEAQ. V lost 5 bases, J lost 7 bases, and 6 bases stayed unmatched. CDR3 nucleotides: TGTGCCAGCAGCCGTACGGGACTAGCGGGAGGTAATGAGCAGTTCTTC. It encodes CASSRTGLAGGNEQFF. The entire variable domain, with the rest obtained from reference TRBV7-8 and TRBJ2-1, is as follows: GAGVSQSPRYKVAKRGQDVALRCDPISGHVSLFWYQQALGQGPEFLTYFQNEAQLDKSGLPSDRFFAERPEGSVSTLKIQRTQQEDSAVYLCASSRTGLAGGNEQFFGPGTRLTVL.

This sequence joins TRBV29-1 and TRBJ2-1, with TRBD2 identical over 11 bases. This CDR3 comprises 13 residues. Germline V lookup: CDR1 SQVTM, CDR2 ANQGSEA. The V gene end was trimmed by 5 bases and the J gene end by 6 bases; junction bases not matched to a gene: 3. The chain's CDR3 is CSVLAGGLNEQFF. The CDR3 DNA reads as TGCAGCGTTTTAGCGGGAGGGCTCAATGAGCAGTTCTTC.

The V call is TRBV2, the J call TRBJ1-5; D call uncertain. CDR1 and CDR2 from the germline V gene are SNHLY and FYNNEI. The length of the CDR3 is 15 residues. The ends were cut back, 4 bases at V and 4 bases at J, with 14 bases in the middle. The CDR3 DNA reads as TGTGCCAGCAGTGGGCCTGGGTTGGGGAATCAGCCCCAGCATTTT. Protein: CASSGPGLGNQPQHF. Together with reference TRBV2 and TRBJ1-5, the CDR3 gives the full variable domain: EPEVTQTPSHQVTQMGQEVILRCVPISNHLYFYWYRQILGQKVEFLVSFYNNEISEKSEIFDDQFSVERPDGSNFTLKIRSTKLEDSAMYFCASSGPGLGNQPQHFGDGTRLSIL.

This chain uses TRBV4-3 with TRBJ2-1, with 14 bases identical to TRBD2. V was clipped by 4 bases and J by 10 bases; unmatched bases: 12. The CDR3 has 17 amino acids. Germline loops: CDR1 LGHNA, CDR2 YSLEER. The CDR3 DNA follows: TGCGCCAGCAGCCTCTTTAGGACTAGCGGGAGGTCAAGGGAGCAGTTCTTC. Residues: CASSLFRTSGRSREQFF.

The chain employs TRBV30 and TRBJ2-3, with 8 bases that match TRBD2. The V gene's germline CDR1 is GTSNPN and CDR2 SVGIG (reference sequence). Unmatched junction bases numbered 5, after V lost 5 bases and J lost 1 base. The CDR3 spans 14 residues. CDR3 loop: CAWDSAGGTDTQYF. CDR3 nucleotide sequence: TGTGCCTGGGACTCAGCGGGAGGCACAGATACGCAGTATTTT.

The chain joins TRBV7-2 to TRBJ1-6; 7 nucleotides match TRBD1. The CDR3 covers 16 residues. With 5 bases clipped from V and 2 bases from J, the junction kept 6 bases outside the gene matches. Germline V gene sequence: CDR1 SGHTA, CDR2 FQGNSA. CDR3 sequence: CASSVRTGPYNSPLHF. In nucleotides, the CDR3 is TGTGCCAGCAGCGTACGGACAGGCCCCTATAATTCACCCCTCCACTTT.

The table lists this clone with a few counts. The genes are TRBV9 and TRBJ2-2; D gene unclear. The germline CDR1 and CDR2 sequences are SGDLS and YYNGEE. This CDR3 is 13 amino acids long. Trimming cost V 4 bases and J 1 base, with 5 bases left between them. CDR3 DNA sequence: TGTGCCAGCAGCCTGGAGAACACCGGGGAGCTGTTTTTT. As protein: CASSLENTGELFF.

V is TRBV27 and J is TRBJ1-5; the D is unclear. In germline, CDR1 is MNHEY, CDR2 SMNVEV (reference sequence). The CDR3 covers 11 residues. CDR3 bases: TGTGCATCCGGGGTTGGGCAGCCCCAGCATTTT. Its protein product is CASGVGQPQHF.

The V gene is TRBV14, the J gene TRBJ2-5; no clear D gene. The CDR3 consists of 14 residues. Germline lookup yields CDR1 SGHDN and CDR2 FVKESK. V was clipped by 2 bases and J by 1 base, with 8 bases between them. As DNA, the CDR3 is TGTGCCAGCAGCCAAATAGCCCTCCAAGAGACCCAGTACTTC. Translating it yields CASSQIALQETQYF.

The chain recombines TRBV5-1 with TRBJ1-1; 7 bases agree with TRBD1. The V and J ends lost 1 base and 4 bases, in that order; junction bases with no gene match: 4. CDR1 is SGHRS, CDR2 YFSETQ, per germline. The CDR3 covers 14 residues. The CDR3 reads CASSLYRGSTEAFF. DNA for the CDR3: TGCGCCAGCAGCTTGTACAGGGGTAGCACTGAAGCTTTCTTT. Filled out from reference TRBV5-1 and TRBJ1-1, the complete variable domain reads KAGVTQTPRYLIKTRGQQVTLSCSPISGHRSVSWYQQTPGQGLQFLFEYFSETQRNKGNFPGRFSGRQFSNSRSEMNVSTLELGDSALYLCASSLYRGSTEAFFGQGTRLTVV.

The gene calls are TRBV4-1 and TRBJ1-5; TRBD1 might be the D (6 bases). The germline V gene has CDR1 MGHRA and CDR2 YSYEKL. This CDR3 spans 15 amino acids. Deletions cut 1 base from V and 3 bases from J, with 10 bases between. As DNA, the CDR3 is TGCGCCAGCAGCCAAGTATGGGACACCAATCAGCCCCAGCATTTT. Translating gives CASSQVWDTNQPQHF.

The chain couples TRBV2 to TRBJ2-7; D unclear. Germline-derived CDR1 and CDR2 are SNHLY and FYNNEI. V lost 7 bases to trimming and J lost 0 bases, with 16 bases between them. The CDR3 length is 15 residues. DNA for the CDR3: TGTGCCAGCACCGCAGGCGGAGAGGCCTCCTACGAGCAGTACTTC. Its translation: CASTAGGEASYEQYF.

The chain couples TRBV2 to TRBJ1-2; D gene ambiguous. Trimming left V 6 bases short and J 8 bases short, with 10 bases between. The CDR3 length is 11 residues. Germline-derived CDR1 and CDR2 are SNHLY and FYNNEI. The CDR3 DNA is TGTGCCAGCAGCCCTGTCGGGGGCTACACCTTC. Its protein is CASSPVGGYTF.

The chain combines TRBV14 with TRBJ1-5, with TRBD1 as a possible D gene (5 bases). The CDR3 totals 14 residues. Between the trimmed V and J ends, which lost 6 bases and 7 bases, there was a span of 16 bases. Germline CDR1 reads SGHDN; CDR2 reads FVKESK. The CDR3 coding sequence is TGTGCCAGCAGTCACGGAGGGGAGAACCAGCCCCAGCATTTT. This translates into CASSHGGENQPQHF.

This clone has more than one count but fewer than ten. The chain has TRBV4-3 and TRBJ2-4; the D gene is possibly TRBD2 (6 bases). V was cut by 3 bases and J by 7 bases, with 19 bases left in between. The germline V gene has CDR1 LGHNA and CDR2 YSLEER. The CDR3 spans 16 residues. The CDR3 sequence is CASSQDPTSLRNIQYF. CDR3 DNA sequence: TGCGCCAGCAGCCAGGACCCCACTAGCCTTCGTAACATTCAGTACTTC.

The chain has TRBV10-3 and TRBJ2-3; D unclear. This CDR3 has 13 amino acids. Germline V CDR1 and CDR2: ENHRY, SYGVKD. V dropped 8 bases and J dropped 2 bases, with 11 bases sitting between them. The CDR3 region is CAIALVATDTQYF. The CDR3 DNA sequence: TGTGCCATCGCGCTTGTCGCCACAGATACGCAGTATTTT.

The chain couples TRBV19 to TRBJ1-1; the D is unclear. This CDR3 comprises 12 residues. In germline, CDR1 is LNHDA, CDR2 SQIVND (reference sequence). Between the trimmed V and J ends, which lost 6 bases and 4 bases, there was a span of 9 bases. CDR3 coding DNA: TGTGCCAGTAGGCCTGCCAGCACTGAAGCTTTCTTT. Protein: CASRPASTEAFF.

The CDR3 reads CASSLRSPGQTTDTQYF. CDR3 nucleotides: TGCGCCAGCAGCTTGAGATCCCCGGGACAGACCACAGATACGCAGTATTTT. The V call is TRBV5-1, the J call TRBJ2-3; 7 bases fit TRBD1. Germline V gives CDR1 SGHRS, CDR2 YFSETQ. The V gene end was trimmed by 1 base and the J gene end by 2 bases; junction bases not matched to a gene: 10. CDR3 size: 17 residues.